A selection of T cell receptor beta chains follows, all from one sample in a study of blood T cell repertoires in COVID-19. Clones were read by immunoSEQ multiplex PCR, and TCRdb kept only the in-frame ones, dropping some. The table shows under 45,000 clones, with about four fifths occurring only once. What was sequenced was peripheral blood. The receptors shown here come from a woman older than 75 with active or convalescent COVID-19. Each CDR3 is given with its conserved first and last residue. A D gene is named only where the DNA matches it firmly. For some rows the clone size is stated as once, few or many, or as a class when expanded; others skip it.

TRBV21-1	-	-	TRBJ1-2	CASSARKQGKGANYGYTF	TGTGCCAGCAGCGCTAGAAAGCAAGGTAAAGGAGCTAACTATGGCTACACCTTC
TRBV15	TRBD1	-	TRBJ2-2	CATSSRGTGNTGELFF	TGTGCCACCAGCAGCCGCGGGACAGGGAACACCGGGGAGCTGTTTTTT
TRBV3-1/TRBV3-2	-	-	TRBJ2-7	CASSLDSFPYEQYF	TGTGCCAGCAGCCTCGACAGTTTTCCCTACGAGCAGTACTTC
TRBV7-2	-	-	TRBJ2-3	CASRPSGGPSTDTQYF	TGTGCCAGCAGGCCATCGGGGGGCCCCAGCACAGATACGCAGTATTTT
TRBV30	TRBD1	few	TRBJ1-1	CAWSVLRRGPTEAFF	TGTGCCTGGAGTGTTCTACGCAGGGGGCCCACTGAAGCTTTCTTT
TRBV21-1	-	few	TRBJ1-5	CASSKGGSQPQHF	TGTGCCAGCAGCAAAGGAGGGAGTCAGCCCCAGCATTTT
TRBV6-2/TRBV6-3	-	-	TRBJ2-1	CASSYQFYLDEQFF	TGTGCCAGCAGTTACCAGTTTTATTTGGATGAGCAGTTCTTC
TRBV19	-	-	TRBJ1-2	CAMILIRGAPELCYTF	TGTGCCATGATCCTCATCCGTGGGGCCCCCGAATTATGCTACACCTTC
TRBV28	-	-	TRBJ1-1	CASSPWEGPAFF	TGTGCCAGCAGTCCTTGGGAGGGACCAGCTTTCTTT
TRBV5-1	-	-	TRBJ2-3	CASSSISGANTQYF	TGCGCCAGCAGCTCTATCTCAGGGGCAAATACGCAGTATTTT
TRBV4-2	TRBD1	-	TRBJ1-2	CASSPPGTGSGYTF	TGTGCCAGCAGCCCGCCCGGGACAGGGAGCGGCTACACCTTC
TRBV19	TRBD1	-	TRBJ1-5	CASSIVRTGGRNQPQHF	TGTGCCAGTAGTATAGTAAGGACAGGGGGTCGAAATCAGCCCCAGCATTTT
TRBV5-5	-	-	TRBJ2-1	CASSSSGYSINEQFF	TGTGCCAGCAGCTCGAGCGGGTACTCAATCAATGAGCAGTTCTTC
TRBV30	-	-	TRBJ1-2	CAWSGQEVGGYTF	TGTGCCTGGAGTGGACAGGAGGTGGGTGGCTACACCTTC